This T cell receptor (beta chain) was recovered during a study of T cell clonality in common variable immunodeficiency. Study results and caveats: What drives increased CVID clonality needs T cell subpopulation sequencing. Compared with controls, CVID subjects had fewer shared TCRbeta clones.

Clones were sequenced by immunoSEQ multiplex PCR, and TCRdb holds only the in-frame ones, with some missing. The table lists 30,000 to 40,000 clones, with no singletons. The sample holds many counts of this clone. The target antigen is unknown. Sequencing ends 3 residues short of the CDR3 end; the germline J gene provides the rest. Blood samples were heparinized, about 4.5 to 8.5 ml per donor. CDR1 is LNHDA, CDR2 SQIVND, per germline (reference sequence). The CDR3 is 16 amino acids. V dropped 6 bases and J dropped 0 bases, with 17 bases sitting between them. Specimen: peripheral blood mononuclear cells. The chain carries TRBV19 and TRBJ1-1, with D perhaps matching TRBD1 (6 bases). This TCR came from a person aged 18 to 70 in good health. CDR3 sequence reads: CASRTLGGDMNTEAFF. CDR3 DNA (partial): TGTGCCAGTAGAACCCTCGGGGGGGACATGAACACTGAA. The whole variable domain, filled in from reference TRBV19 and TRBJ1-1, reads DGGITQSPKYLFRKEGQNVTLSCEQNLNHDAMYWYRQDPGQGLRLIYYSQIVNDFQKGDIAEGYSVSREKKESFPLTVTSAQKNPTAFYLCASRTLGGDMNTEAFFGQGTRLTVV.